This entry lists 9 T cell receptor beta chains sequenced from one sample in a study of blood T cell repertoires in COVID-19. Method: immunoSEQ multiplex PCR; TCRdb's copy keeps in-frame clones and lacks some. The sample has fewer than 300,000 clones; around 82% are singletons. Material for sequencing was peripheral blood. The receptors shown here come from a woman between 18 and 29 years old with acute or convalescent COVID-19.

The chain links TRBV5-1 to TRBJ2-4; 10 nucleotides align to TRBD1. This CDR3 region has 15 residues. V lost 4 bases and J lost 5; bases outside the gene matches: 6. The germline gives CDR1 SGHRS, CDR2 YFSETQ. The chain's CDR3 is CASSPGTGVQNIQYF. CDR3 nucleotide sequence: TGCGCCAGCAGCCCGGGGACAGGGGTTCAAAACATTCAGTACTTC.

J is TRBJ2-2 and V is TRBV11-3; D may be TRBD2 (6 bases). This CDR3 region has 13 residues. Between the trimmed V and J ends, which lost 4 bases and 4 bases, there was a span of 7 bases. CDR1 and CDR2 (germline): SGHNT, YENEEA. The CDR3 region is CASSWRVTGELFF. The CDR3 DNA follows: TGTGCCAGCAGCTGGAGGGTCACCGGGGAGCTGTTTTTT.

The chain links TRBV14 to TRBJ2-1, with TRBD2 matching over 8 bases. V lost 4 bases and J lost 9; bases outside the gene matches: 14. The CDR3 is 16 amino acids. The germline V gene has CDR1 SGHDN and CDR2 FVKESK. The CDR3, as DNA: TGTGCCAGCAGCCTCCGAGTAGCGGGAACGGGCGCTGAGCAGTTCTTC. This gives the protein CASSLRVAGTGAEQFF.

The chain has TRBV4-2 and TRBJ2-3; 11 bases are a match to TRBD2. The CDR3 totals 16 residues. Germline loops: CDR1 LGHNA, CDR2 YNFKEQ. Germline trimming cut 6 bases from V and 4 bases from J; bases unmatched to any gene: 9. The CDR3 region is CASSLTSGSGADTQYF. The CDR3 DNA follows: TGTGCCAGCAGTCTTACTAGCGGGAGTGGCGCAGATACGCAGTATTTT.

V is TRBV7-4 and J is TRBJ2-1; 13 bases fit TRBD2. The CDR3 covers 19 residues. V lost 2 bases, J lost 4 bases, and 11 bases stayed unmatched. Looked up from germline, CDR1 is SGHVT and CDR2 is SQSDAQ. The chain's CDR3 is CASSLNKLAGGPGYNEQFF. CDR3 in DNA: TGTGCCAGCAGCTTAAATAAACTAGCGGGAGGGCCAGGGTACAATGAGCAGTTCTTC.

This clone was detected a few times. The chain combines TRBV30 with TRBJ1-2, with 8 nucleotides matching TRBD1. This CDR3 is 15 amino acids long. Per the germline V gene, CDR1 is GTSNPN and CDR2 is SVGIG (reference sequence). Trimming took 5 bases from V and 3 from J; bases not matched to a gene: 11. CDR3 sequence: CAWLNLDRDDYGYTF. The CDR3 DNA sequence: TGTGCCTGGCTTAACTTGGACAGGGACGACTATGGCTACACCTTC.

This chain joins TRBV6-5 and TRBJ2-7; D gene ambiguous. The CDR3 extends over 16 amino acids. The V gene's germline CDR1 is MNHEY and CDR2 SVGAGI. The V gene lost 0 bases and the J gene lost 2 bases, with 14 bases spanning the gap. CDR3 coding DNA: TGTGCCAGCAGTTACTCTCCGGCCGAGCGTCCCTACGAGCAGTACTTC. Translated, it gives CASSYSPAERPYEQYF.

The V gene is TRBV3-1 (or the pseudogene TRBV3-2), the J gene TRBJ2-7, with 7 bases fitting TRBD1. This CDR3 contains 17 residues. V was pared by 8 bases and J by 1 base, with 17 bases of the junction left unmatched. Germline CDR1 LGHDT, CDR2 YNNKEL (reference sequence). This CDR3 is CASSPPKGASGSYEQYF. CDR3 DNA: TGTGCCAGCTCTCCTCCAAAGGGGGCGAGCGGATCCTACGAGCAGTACTTC.

CDR3 nucleotides: TGCGCCAGCAGCTCACTCCTCCGTGGAGGCTACAATGAGCAGTTCTTC. Translated: CASSSLLRGGYNEQFF. V gene TRBV5-1 combines with J gene TRBJ2-1; perhaps TRBD2 as D (5 bases). V shed 3 bases and J shed 3 bases, with 16 bases lying between them. The CDR3 loop spans 16 amino acids. The germline gives CDR1 SGHRS, CDR2 YFSETQ.